This record concerns one T cell receptor (beta chain) sequence. Its antigen is still unknown. Trimming at V came to 3 bases and at J to 0 bases, leaving 12 bases not matched to a gene. CDR3 length: 17 residues. Germline CDR1 and CDR2: DFQATT and SNEGSKA (reference sequence). A sample-barcoded 5' primer and a J-beta primer mix were used in a second PCR of about 7 to 11 cycles. One entry per CDR3 protein results from TCRdb running MiXCR on the 5' RACE reads. In the table there are 750,000 to 950,000 distinct CDR3 sequences, roughly 24% of which are singletons. This sample is part of a study of blood T cells in healthy people across ages. Study as a whole: For every two T cells, template switching captured about one barcoded beta molecule. Study observations and caveats: The unknown donor CMV status may have confounded expanded clonotype changes. It was held that the diversity estimates obtained from one million T cells were underestimates.

This sample was also put to use in a study of T cells of mothers and their children.

The chain carries TRBV20-1 and TRBJ1-1; 8 nucleotides match TRBD1. Sequenced input: blood. The clonotype was recovered from a boy aged 5-17 years in good health. The CDR3 reads CSASRLRTGLMNTEAFF. The CDR3 nucleotides are TGCAGTGCTAGCCGCCTGAGGACAGGGCTCATGAACACTGAAGCTTTCTTT.